The 8 T cell receptor beta chains in this list originate from one sample, sequenced in a study of identifying expanded T cells in peripheral blood (dated by TCRdb to the late 2010s). Receptor amplification or capture employed the immunoSEQ multiplex PCR assay. The source is immuneACCESS, and TCRdb retained only in-frame sequences with V and J called. Part of the clones is not carried over; for the studies checked, unresolved V genes explain less than half of this, and the remainder is unexplained. In all, the sample holds roughly 130,000 clones, and around nine tenths of those were seen once. The ten top clones hold more than 7% of the sample. The sequencing sample was made of blood. Receptors were obtained from a person between 18 and 75 years old in good health.

The rearrangement links TRBV7-9 to TRBJ1-1; 9 bases map to TRBD1. Germline CDR1 reads SEHNR; CDR2 reads FQNEAQ (reference sequence). The V gene end was trimmed by 1 base and the J gene end by 1 base; junction bases not matched to a gene: 1. CDR3 length: 15 residues. The CDR3 spells CASSLGDRANTEAFF. CDR3 bases: TGTGCCAGCAGCTTAGGGGACAGGGCGAACACTGAAGCTTTCTTT.

The J gene is TRBJ2-7, the V gene TRBV5-6; a weak D match, TRBD2 (6 bases). This CDR3 has 16 amino acids. With 3 bases removed from V and 4 bases from J, the gap between germline ends came to 20 bases. Germline CDR1 and CDR2: SGHDT and YYEEEE. This CDR3 is CASSSIRRGGVYEQYF. The CDR3 DNA follows: TGTGCCAGCAGCTCGATCAGGAGGGGCGGAGTGTACGAGCAGTACTTC.

This chain connects TRBV11-2 to TRBJ1-2, with 9 bases aligning to TRBD1. The CDR3 has 14 residues. V trimming: 4 bases; J trimming: 8 bases; junction bases outside the gene matches: 8. Germline CDR1 SGHAT, CDR2 FQNNGV. The CDR3 nucleotides read TGTGCCAGCAGCTCTATTGGACAGGGGATGGGCTACACCTTC. It translates to CASSSIGQGMGYTF.

The rearrangement uses TRBV7-3 and TRBJ2-7; TRBD2 agrees at 8 bases. Unmatched junction bases numbered 8, after V lost 4 bases and J lost 6 bases. The germline V gene has CDR1 SGHTA and CDR2 FQGTGA. CDR3 length: 14 residues. The CDR3 sequence is CASSYSSGSLEQYF. In DNA form, the CDR3 reads TGTGCCAGCAGCTACTCCAGCGGGAGCCTCGAGCAGTACTTC. The full variable domain, rest sourced from reference TRBV7-3 and TRBJ2-7, is GAGVSQTPSNKVTEKGKYVELRCDPISGHTALYWYRQSLGQGPEFLIYFQGTGAADDSGLPNDRFFAVRPEGSVSTLKIQRTERGDSAVYLCASSYSSGSLEQYFGPGTRLTVT.

V gene TRBV28 combines with J gene TRBJ2-7, with D perhaps TRBD1 (5 bases). CDR3 size: 14 residues. Trimming took off 5 bases at V and 4 bases at J, with 15 bases between the two ends. Per the germline V gene, CDR1 is MDHEN and CDR2 is SYDVKM. CDR3 DNA: TGTGCCAGCAGTCCCTGGCAGGGCTTTTACGAGCAGTACTTC. As protein: CASSPWQGFYEQYF.

CDR3 loop: CASVTSGSSSYNEQFF. The DNA of the CDR3 is TGTGCCAGCGTCACTAGCGGATCAAGCTCCTACAATGAGCAGTTCTTC. The chain couples TRBV28 to TRBJ2-1; 8 bases are a match to TRBD2. The CDR3 sequence is 16 residues long. CDR1 and CDR2 from the germline V gene are MDHEN and SYDVKM. The V gene end was trimmed by 8 bases and the J gene end by 0 bases; junction bases not matched to a gene: 9.

The rearrangement joins TRBV15 to TRBJ1-2, with TRBD1 matching over 12 bases. Germline V CDR1 and CDR2: LNHNV, YYDKDF (reference sequence). Losses at the gene ends were 0 bases for V and 3 bases for J; bases not matched to a gene: 5. The CDR3 runs 17 residues. In nucleotides, the CDR3 is TGTGCCACCAGCAGAGAAGGGGACAGGGGGCTTGACTATGGCTACACCTTC. It yields the protein CATSREGDRGLDYGYTF.

The chain employs TRBV27 and TRBJ2-1; a possible D gene is TRBD2 (5 bases). Between the trimmed V and J ends, which lost 5 bases and 9 bases, there was a span of 8 bases. Germline values: CDR1 MNHEY, CDR2 SMNVEV (reference sequence). This CDR3 has 11 residues. The CDR3 protein is CASSAAGEQFF. The CDR3 coding sequence is TGTGCCAGCAGTGCGGCGGGTGAGCAGTTCTTC.